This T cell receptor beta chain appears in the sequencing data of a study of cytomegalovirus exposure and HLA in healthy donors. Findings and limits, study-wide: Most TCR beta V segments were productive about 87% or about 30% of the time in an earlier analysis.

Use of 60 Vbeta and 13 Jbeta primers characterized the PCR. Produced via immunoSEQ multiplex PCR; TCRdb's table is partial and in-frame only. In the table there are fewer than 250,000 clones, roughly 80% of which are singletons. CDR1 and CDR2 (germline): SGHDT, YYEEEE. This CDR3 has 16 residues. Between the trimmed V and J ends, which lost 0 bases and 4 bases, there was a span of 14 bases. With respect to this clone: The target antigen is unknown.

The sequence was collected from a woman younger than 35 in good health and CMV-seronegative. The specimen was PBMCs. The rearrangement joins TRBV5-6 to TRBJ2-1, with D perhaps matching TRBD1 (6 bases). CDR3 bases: TGTGCCAGCAGCTTGGGTGGGCAGGGGACGTACAATGAGCAGTTCTTC. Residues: CASSLGGQGTYNEQFF.